This T cell receptor (beta chain) is from a study of spatial heterogeneity in lung cancer. Each CDR3 protein gets one entry after TCRdb re-called the 5' RACE reads with MiXCR. The sample yields about 44,000 distinct CDR3 sequences, about 13% seen once. The time point is: sample taken at primary tumor resection. In each case, whole RNA from tumor, nontumor lung or frozen PBMC was sequenced unsorted. This clonotype was counted ten times or more. The CDR3 loop spans 15 amino acids. Germline V gives CDR1 DFQATT, CDR2 SNEGSKA (reference sequence). Trimming cost V 5 bases and J 5 bases, with 21 bases left between them.

The sequence derives from a male donor with early-stage non-small cell lung cancer. The chain employs TRBV20-1 and TRBJ1-2; D may be TRBD1 (6 bases). Sequenced material: PBMCs, taken at surgery. CDR3 protein: CSALRGQLVGYGYTF. In DNA form, the CDR3 reads TGCAGTGCTCTCCGAGGACAGTTAGTAGGTTATGGCTACACCTTC.